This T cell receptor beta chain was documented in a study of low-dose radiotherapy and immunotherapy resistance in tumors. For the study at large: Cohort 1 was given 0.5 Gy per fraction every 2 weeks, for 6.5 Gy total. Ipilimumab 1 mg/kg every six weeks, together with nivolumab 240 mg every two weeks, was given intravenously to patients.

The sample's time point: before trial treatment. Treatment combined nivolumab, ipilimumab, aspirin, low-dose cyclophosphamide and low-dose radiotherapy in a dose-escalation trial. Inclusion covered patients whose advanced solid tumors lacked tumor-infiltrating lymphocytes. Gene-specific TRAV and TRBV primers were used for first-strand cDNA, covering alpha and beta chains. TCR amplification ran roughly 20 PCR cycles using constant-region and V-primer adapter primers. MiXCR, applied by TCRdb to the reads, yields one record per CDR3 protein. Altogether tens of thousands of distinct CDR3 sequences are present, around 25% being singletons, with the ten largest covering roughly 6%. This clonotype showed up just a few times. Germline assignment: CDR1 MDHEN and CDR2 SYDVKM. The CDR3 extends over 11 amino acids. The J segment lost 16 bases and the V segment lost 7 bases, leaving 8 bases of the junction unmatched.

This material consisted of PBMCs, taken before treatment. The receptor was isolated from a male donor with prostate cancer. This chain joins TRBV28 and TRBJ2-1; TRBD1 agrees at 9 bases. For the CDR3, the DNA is TGTGCCAGCAATGCCGGGACAGGGTTATTCTTC. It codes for CASNAGTGLFF.